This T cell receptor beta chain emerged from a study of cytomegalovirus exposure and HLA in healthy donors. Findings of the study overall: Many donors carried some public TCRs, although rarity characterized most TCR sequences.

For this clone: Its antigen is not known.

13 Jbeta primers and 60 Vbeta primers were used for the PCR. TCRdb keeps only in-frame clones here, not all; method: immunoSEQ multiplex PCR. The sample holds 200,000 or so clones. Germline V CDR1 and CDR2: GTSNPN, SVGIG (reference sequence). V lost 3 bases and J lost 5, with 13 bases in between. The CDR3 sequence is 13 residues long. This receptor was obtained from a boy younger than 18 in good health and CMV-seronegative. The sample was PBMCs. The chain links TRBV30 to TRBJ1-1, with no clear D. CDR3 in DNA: TGTGCCTGGAGCCCAGGTGGAAGAACTGAAGCTTTCTTT. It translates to CAWSPGGRTEAFF.